These 13 T cell receptor beta chains were all obtained from the same sample, sequenced in a study of glioma-infiltrating T cells (TCRdb year 2016). TCRdb shows the sequencer as Illumina MiSeq. The iRepertoire nested amplicon-rescue multiplex PCR (arm-PCR) platform was used to amplify TCR alpha and beta CDR3 regions from RNA. TCRdb ran its own pipeline on the public reads, namely fastp trimming at Q25 and MiXCR clone calling, and kept in-frame beta chains. Under each unique CDR3 protein, matching rows form one entry showing the most common genes and DNA. The sample table contains over 130,000 distinct CDR3 sequences; only one count was recorded for about 39% of them. Roughly a fifth of the sample belongs to the ten largest clones. Sequenced sample: glioma tissue, nonneoplastic brain tissue, or PBMCs (not recorded which). All receptors derive from a human donor with low-grade glioma or glioblastoma, undergoing nonglioma brain surgery, or in good health (not recorded which).

The V call is TRBV4-1, the J call TRBJ2-3; D might be TRBD1 (6 bases). Germline V CDR1 and CDR2: MGHRA, YSYEKL. The V and J ends lost 4 bases and 6 bases respectively, with 11 bases between them. The CDR3 extends over 13 amino acids. The CDR3 spells CASSRHRADTQYF. The CDR3 coding sequence is TGCGCCAGCAGCCGACACAGGGCGGATACGCAGTATTTT.

There are a few counts of this clonotype. This rearrangement joins TRBV20-1 to TRBJ1-6, with 10 nucleotides matching TRBD1. The CDR3 has 15 amino acids. Trimming removed 0 bases from V and 10 bases from J; junction bases left unmatched: 6. Germline lookup yields CDR1 DFQATT and CDR2 SNEGSKA (reference sequence). Here the CDR3 DNA reads TGCAGTGCTAGAGATCGGGACAGGGGAGGATCACCCCTCCACTTT. Protein sequence: CSARDRDRGGSPLHF.

The chain recombines TRBV28 with TRBJ1-2; D ambiguous. V lost 6 bases and J 2 bases, leaving 16 bases between the germline ends. The CDR3 is 15 residues long. CDR1 is MDHEN, CDR2 SYDVKM, per germline. Here the CDR3 reads CASSLQSLQNYGYTF. CDR3 coding DNA: TGTGCCAGCAGCTTACAGAGTCTACAAAACTATGGCTACACCTTC.

This chain uses TRBV7-9 with TRBJ2-1; 10 nucleotides match TRBD1. Germline V gene lookup returns CDR1 SEHNR and CDR2 FQNEAQ (reference sequence). V lost 6 bases to trimming and J lost 3 bases; unmatched junction nucleotides: 5. The CDR3 length is 15 residues. The CDR3 reads CASSDDRGHYNEQFF. In nucleotides, the CDR3 is TGTGCCAGCAGTGACGACAGGGGGCACTACAATGAGCAGTTCTTC. The full variable domain, its missing parts supplied by reference TRBV7-9 and TRBJ2-1, is DTGVSQNPRHKITKRGQNVTFRCDPISEHNRLYWYRQTLGQGPEFLTYFQNEAQLEKSRLLSDRFSAERPKGSFSTLEIQRTEQGDSAMYLCASSDDRGHYNEQFFGPGTRLTVL.

The chain combines TRBV5-1 with TRBJ2-7, with 9 nucleotides matching TRBD1. V dropped 0 bases and J dropped 2; count of bases not matched to a gene: 6. Germline assignment: CDR1 SGHRS and CDR2 YFSETQ. The CDR3 runs 16 residues. Here the CDR3 DNA reads TGCGCCAGCAGCTTGGGGGGGACAGGGTTTGCCTACGAGCAGTACTTC. This translates into CASSLGGTGFAYEQYF.

V usage is TRBV18 and J usage is TRBJ2-1, with D unclear. The CDR3 is 12 amino acids. The V gene lost 4 bases and the J gene lost 9 bases, with 10 bases spanning the gap. From germline, CDR1 is KGHSH and CDR2 LQKENI. The CDR3 DNA sequence: TGTGCCAGCTCACGTCCCGTGGGTGAGCAGTTCTTC. This codes for CASSRPVGEQFF.

This clonotype was detected a few times. The J gene is TRBJ1-2, the V gene TRBV10-3; D possibly corresponds to TRBD1 (6 bases). The CDR3 length is 12 residues. The V end was cut by 4 bases, the J end by 6 bases, with 9 bases between. Per germline, CDR1 ENHRY and CDR2 SYGVKD. The DNA of the CDR3 is TGTGCCATCAGTGCAGACAGGAATGGCTACACCTTC. Its translation: CAISADRNGYTF.

The table lists this clonotype with a few counts. The chain is built from TRBV27 and TRBJ2-3; D is undetermined. This CDR3 comprises 13 residues. The V gene lost 5 bases and the J gene lost 1 base, with 7 bases spanning the gap. Germline loops: CDR1 MNHEY, CDR2 SMNVEV (reference sequence). CDR3: CASSKYGTDTQYF. CDR3 bases: TGTGCCAGCAGTAAATACGGCACAGATACGCAGTATTTT.

The J gene is TRBJ1-1, the V gene TRBV6-6, with 7 bases matching TRBD1. This CDR3 has 15 residues. CDR1 is MNHNY and CDR2 is SVGAGI in the germline V gene (reference sequence). With 4 bases clipped from V and 1 base from J, the junction kept 6 bases outside the gene matches. CDR3 in amino acids: CASSSRGQQNTEAFF. The CDR3 DNA follows: TGTGCCAGCAGTTCCAGGGGACAGCAGAACACTGAAGCTTTCTTT.

This clonotype was counted at least ten times. The chain has TRBV28 and TRBJ1-1, with 8 bases aligning to TRBD1. V lost 8 bases and J lost 1; bases outside the gene matches: 6. This CDR3 is 14 amino acids long. CDR1 and CDR2 from the germline V gene are MDHEN and SYDVKM. The CDR3 DNA follows: TGTGCCAGCCGCCCGGGACAGGAGAACACTGAAGCTTTCTTT. Amino acids: CASRPGQENTEAFF.

The chain links TRBV2 to TRBJ2-1, with D perhaps matching TRBD2 (6 bases). The CDR3 spans 14 residues. V was pared by 7 bases and J by 9 bases, with 19 bases between. CDR1 SNHLY and CDR2 FYNNEI come from the germline V gene. The CDR3 DNA reads as TGTGCCAGCATAGTGGAGGGACTCGGAGTTGAGCAGTTCTTC. Translating it yields CASIVEGLGVEQFF.

V usage is TRBV6-2 or TRBV6-3 and J usage is TRBJ1-1; the match to TRBD1 covers 7 bases. CDR1 and CDR2 (germline): MNHEY, SVGEGT. V lost 10 bases and J lost 2; bases outside the gene matches: 10. The CDR3 consists of 14 residues. The DNA for the CDR3 is TGTGCCATCAGCCTCACAGGGGTAAACACTGAAGCTTTCTTT. It codes for CAISLTGVNTEAFF.

The sample holds a few counts of this clonotype. The J gene is TRBJ1-1, the V gene TRBV6-2 or TRBV6-3; tentatively, D is TRBD1 (6 bases). Per germline, CDR1 MNHEY and CDR2 SVGEGT. Trimming cost V 6 bases and J 5 bases, with 19 bases left between them. The CDR3 covers 15 residues. The CDR3 loop is CASSYTAGTPTEAFF. In nucleotides, the CDR3 is TGTGCCAGCAGCTACACGGCCGGGACACCTACTGAAGCTTTCTTT.